This entry lists 2 T cell receptor beta chains sequenced from one sample in a study of shared clonotypes between healthy human individuals. Clones were sequenced by immunoSEQ multiplex PCR, and TCRdb holds only the in-frame ones, with some missing. The data contain roughly 2.6 million clones, over 85% of them singletons. Sequenced: naive CD4+ T cells sorted from blood. Subset specified: CD45RA+ positively selected. The receptors here all came from a man aged 18 to 30 in good health.

The chain employs TRBV11-2 and TRBJ1-2; 7 nucleotides match TRBD1. Germline CDR1 is SGHAT and CDR2 is FQNNGV. The CDR3 has 15 residues. V shed 6 bases, J shed 8 bases, and the junction held 15 bases outside the gene matches. For the CDR3, the DNA is TGTGCCAGCAGTTTTACGACTACAGGGGTTGAGGGCTACACCTTC. Protein product: CASSFTTTGVEGYTF.

About this clone itself: Germline is not matched at one junction end, which may reflect a read error. J is TRBJ2-2 and V is TRBV10-3; 12 positions agree with TRBD2. The CDR3 contains 16 residues. The V gene's germline CDR1 is ENHRY and CDR2 SYGVKD. The CDR3 loop reads CASLAGGPGNPGELFF. CDR3 DNA sequence: TGTGCCAGCCTAGCGGGGGGGCCGGGGAACCCCGGGGAGCTGTTTTTT.